These T cell receptor beta chains were read from a single sample in a study of cytomegalovirus exposure and HLA in healthy donors. Sequencing was performed with immunoSEQ multiplex PCR; in TCRdb, only in-frame clones are kept and a portion is missing. Among just under 95,000 clones listed, 60% to 80% were seen once. The sequenced sample consisted of PBMCs. These receptors originate from a man aged 45-65 years in good health and CMV-seropositive. The CDR3 runs from the conserved cysteine through the conserved F or W. Only part of the rows carry a size: once, few, many, or a class if the clone is expanded.

cdr3_length	clone_size	v_call	j_call	cdr3_aa
15	-	TRBV5-1	TRBJ1-4	CASAGGGATNEKLFF
13	-	TRBV6-1	TRBJ1-2	CASRGTLTYGYTF
13	-	TRBV7-8	TRBJ2-5	CASSSLYQETQYF
13	-	TRBV19	TRBJ1-1	CASSKAGPTEAFF
14	-	TRBV5-5	TRBJ1-1	CASSLGQGYTEAFF
15	-	TRBV19	TRBJ1-2	CASTPDMGGDYGYTF
14	-	TRBV5-4	TRBJ2-7	CASTGQGASYEQYF
17	-	TRBV5-6	TRBJ2-1	CASSLRGETSGYNEQFF
14	-	TRBV6-6	TRBJ1-3	CASKGENSGNTIYF
11	-	TRBV2	TRBJ2-7	CASSEGSMQYF
15	-	TRBV19	TRBJ1-5	CASSTSGTVDQPQHF
14	few	TRBV29-1	TRBJ2-3	CSVADRVFTDTQYF
16	-	TRBV9	TRBJ1-1	CASSVEKVGVLSEAFF
14	-	TRBV5-1	TRBJ2-7	CASSLRDRRPEQYF
13	-	TRBV19	TRBJ1-1	CASSIPRGNEAFF
14	few	TRBV5-6	TRBJ1-4	CATSKGVETEKLFF
15	-	TRBV6-5	TRBJ2-3	CASSSPGQGADTQYF
15	-	TRBV13	TRBJ2-7	CASSWGQVTPYEQYF
13	-	TRBV19	TRBJ1-4	CASSWVTGEKLFF
13	-	TRBV6-6	TRBJ1-3	CATGIVSGNTIYF
15	few	TRBV10-1	TRBJ1-4	CAPTGTGLTNEKLFF
12	few	TRBV7-9	TRBJ1-5	CSTSPGDQPQHF
17	-	TRBV9	TRBJ1-2	CASSAADRVGLNYGYTF
16	-	TRBV28	TRBJ2-2	CASSPAWGLETGELFF
14	-	TRBV25-1	TRBJ2-1	CASSDSGGPKEEFF
15	-	TRBV10-3	TRBJ1-3	CAISEREASGNTIYF
16	few	TRBV7-2	TRBJ1-1	CASSLGTETLGTEAFF